This paragraph reports one T cell receptor beta chain. Its antigen remains unidentified. Base qualities are missing; no much larger clone stands one base away. In the germline V gene (reference sequence), CDR1 corresponds to PRHDT and CDR2 to FYEKMQ. Measured from the cysteine to the phenylalanine, the CDR3 is 16 residues long. Only the CDR3 DNA stays, 48 bases, in frame from base 1. Trimming costs V 5 bases and J 9 bases, and their ends lie 25 bases apart. The sample belongs to a study of shared clonotypes between healthy human individuals (dated by TCRdb to about 2020). Study-level background: The cohort comprised a couple of women and a few men aged 18 to 49 years. To increase sequencing depth and limit assay-specific biases, different laboratories used diverse techniques to prepare libraries and sequence TCR repertoires. The study deeply sequenced blood TCR repertoires of about 5 healthy adults to estimate repertoire size and the extent of clonotype sharing between individuals. Per donor, three plates each were used for CD4 naive and CD4 memory, two for CD8 naive, and one for CD8 memory. Leukapheresis yielded between about 0.85 and 9.5 billion PBMCs per donor.

Healthy HIV-negative adults with no recently reported acute infections or vaccinations were included as donors. Every donor was a Caucasian adult residing in Nashville, Tennessee, USA. CD4+ T cells were enriched by magnetic negative selection, after which naive cells were positively selected on CD45RA and the negative fraction was taken as the memory subset. After blood collection by leukapheresis, PBMCs were isolated using Ficoll-Histopaque density gradient centrifugation and then cryopreserved in the vapor phase of liquid nitrogen. Purity and quantity of every magnetically sorted T cell population were checked by analytical flow cytometry. Genomic DNA was isolated from every sorted fraction and measured by UV absorbance on a Nanodrop 2000c. Using the deep immunoSEQ assay, TCR CDR3 regions were amplified from genomic DNA by multiplex PCR. For each cell subset, the extracted genomic DNA was distributed evenly across all wells of several immunoSEQ 96-well plates, and each plate served as one replicate. For sorted subsets, each replicate PCR was loaded with roughly 200 ng genomic DNA, equivalent to 30,000 or so T cell genomes. Purified libraries were measured with a Qubit 3.0 fluorometer, size-checked on a Bioanalyzer 2100, and measured again with the KAPA Library Quantification kit. Every immunoSEQ 96-well plate was sequenced on a separate single-read 150-cycle Illumina NextSeq 550 flow cell. The source study handled its data this way. The immunoSEQ output contained only junctional sequences without quality scores, so filtering could not match that applied to full-length reads. Sequences were annotated with PyIR, a Python wrapper for IgBLAST v1.9, using IMGT germline references to assign V/J genes and CDR3. Reads were removed for weak V/J assignments (E-value above 1e-6), missing CDR3, stop codons, out-of-frame junctions, or ambiguous translated residues. V3J clonotypes were defined as sequences sharing an identical inferred V gene, J gene, and CDR3 amino acid sequence. To compute the percentage overlap between repertoires, the number of shared unique clonotypes was divided by the size of the smaller repertoire. Three approaches were used to assess repertoire richness: RTK rarefaction, the Chao1 estimator, and Recon v2.1 estimates of unobserved clonotypes. Generation probabilities for all TCRbeta clonotypes obtained by the gDNA method from several donors were computed using OLGA. TCRdb retrieved this table from immuneACCESS and kept in-frame rearrangements only. Not all clones are present; in checked studies, unresolved V genes account for under half, and no reason is known for the remainder. The V and J calls and the clone size are those of that table, but D and trimming were determined from the DNA. Recorded for this sample are around 2.3 million clones; approximately 95% of them occurred a single time. The ten top clones hold approximately 0.13% of the sample.

The full study reports these points: Compared with non-shared clonotypes, the clonotypes found in all four sorted-subset donors had higher generation probabilities. Because the study included only a small number of donors, the genetic and exposure-history diversity represented was limited. Naive subsets generally had larger estimated clonotype richness than memory subsets did. When several donors were compared, the shared fraction of clonotypes was 5% to 6.5% for naive CD4, 3.5% to 4% for naive CD8, 2.3% for memory CD4, and roughly 0.43% for memory CD8. Only blood was sampled, and tissue TCR repertoires likely differ from those in blood. Rarefaction of sorted-subset datasets indicated incomplete sequencing despite the large sequencing depth. Based on pairwise subsampling, the degree of clonotype sharing among donors was expected to be affected by sequencing depth.

Material for sequencing was naive CD4+ T cells sorted from blood. The cell subset or site label here, explained by the study, means: CD45RA+ positively selected. The receptor comes from a man aged 18 to 30 in good health. This chain joins TRBV13 to TRBJ1-2; the D gene is perhaps TRBD1, from 5 matching bases. The nucleotides read TGTGCCAGCAGCCCGGGAGGGACCGAGGTCTCTTACAGCTACACCTTC. Its coded protein is CASSPGGTEVSYSYTF.